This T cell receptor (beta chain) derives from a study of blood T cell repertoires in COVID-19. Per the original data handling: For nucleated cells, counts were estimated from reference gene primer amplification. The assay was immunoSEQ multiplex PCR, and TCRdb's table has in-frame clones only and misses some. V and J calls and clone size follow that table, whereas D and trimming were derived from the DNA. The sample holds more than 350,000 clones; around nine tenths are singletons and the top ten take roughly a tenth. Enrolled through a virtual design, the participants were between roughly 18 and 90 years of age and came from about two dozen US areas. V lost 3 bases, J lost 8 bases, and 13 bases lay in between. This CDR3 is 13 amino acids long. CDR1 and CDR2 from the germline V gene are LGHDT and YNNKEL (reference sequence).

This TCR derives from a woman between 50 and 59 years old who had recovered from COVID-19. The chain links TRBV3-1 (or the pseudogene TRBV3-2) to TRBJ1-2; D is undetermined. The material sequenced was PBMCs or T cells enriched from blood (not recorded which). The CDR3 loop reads CASSQGVKLGYTF. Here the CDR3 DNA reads TGTGCCAGCAGCCAGGGCGTCAAGCTCGGCTACACCTTC.